These 30 T cell receptor beta chains share one sample of origin, sequenced in a study of shared clonotypes between healthy human individuals. TCRdb's copy holds only in-frame clones and misses some; the assay was immunoSEQ multiplex PCR. The sample contains about 2.3 million clones, roughly 90% of which appear only once. Sequenced material: naive CD4+ T cells from PBMCs. Subset denoted: CD45RA+ positively selected. These receptors were obtained from a man younger than 30 in good health. Some clones in this sample may be carry-over from other donors' samples.

V usage is TRBV11-2 and J usage is TRBJ2-5; D is uncertain. CDR1 and CDR2 from the germline V gene are SGHAT and FQNNGV. V lost 2 bases and J lost 5, with 24 bases in between. This CDR3 region has 18 residues. The CDR3 protein is CASSLSGRGIRGPETQYF. Written as DNA, the CDR3 is TGTGCCAGCAGCTTATCGGGTCGCGGAATTAGAGGTCCCGAGACCCAGTACTTC.

CDR3 protein: CASRSAPTQAETQYF. CDR3 nucleotides: TGTGCCAGCCGCAGCGCCCCGACTCAGGCGGAGACCCAGTACTTC. V and J are TRBV7-2 and TRBJ2-5; unclear D gene. V lost 8 bases and J lost 5, with 21 bases in between. The CDR3 covers 15 residues. From germline, CDR1 is SGHTA and CDR2 FQGNSA. Filled out from reference TRBV7-2 and TRBJ2-5, the complete variable domain reads GAGVSQSPSNKVTEKGKDVELRCDPISGHTALYWYRQSLGQGLEFLIYFQGNSAPDKSGLPSDRFSAERTGGSVSTLTIQRTQQEDSAVYLCASRSAPTQAETQYFGPGTRLLVL.

CDR3: CASSLRVSGETLYNEQFF. The DNA of the CDR3 is TGCGCCAGCAGCTTACGGGTTTCGGGGGAAACTCTCTACAATGAGCAGTTCTTC. V gene TRBV5-1 combines with J gene TRBJ2-1; D is possibly TRBD2 (6 bases). The germline V gene encodes CDR1 SGHRS and CDR2 YFSETQ. The CDR3 loop spans 18 amino acids. The V end was cut by 2 bases, the J end by 3 bases, with 21 bases between.

The CDR3 here is CASSPLPGQEEKLFF. The DNA of the CDR3 is TGTGCCAGTAGTCCCCTCCCGGGACAGGAAGAAAAACTGTTTTTT. The chain employs TRBV19 and TRBJ1-4; 8 positions match TRBD1. From germline, CDR1 is LNHDA and CDR2 SQIVND (reference sequence). The CDR3 is made up of 15 amino acids. The trim removed 5 bases at V and 8 bases at J, leaving 10 bases unmatched.

This chain joins TRBV6-6 and TRBJ1-2, with D possibly being TRBD1 (5 bases). The germline V and J ends were trimmed by 0 bases and 2 bases, with 10 bases remaining between them. There are 15 residues in the CDR3. Germline V CDR1 and CDR2: MNHNY, SVGAGI (reference sequence). The CDR3 loop is CASSYSGDENYGYTF. The CDR3 DNA follows: TGTGCCAGCAGTTACTCAGGGGACGAAAACTATGGCTACACCTTC.

This clone was detected only once. J is TRBJ2-1 and V is TRBV11-3; D is uncertain. Trimming took 0 bases from V and 0 from J, leaving 12 bases between them. CDR1 is SGHNT, CDR2 YENEEA, per germline. This CDR3 is built from 17 residues. This chain's CDR3 is CASSLDLGGSSYNEQFF. DNA of the CDR3: TGTGCCAGCAGCTTAGATCTCGGCGGTAGCTCCTACAATGAGCAGTTCTTC.

V usage is TRBV6-5 and J usage is TRBJ1-5; weak D call: TRBD1 (5 bases). From germline, CDR1 is MNHEY and CDR2 SVGAGI. V was pared by 6 bases and J by 3 bases, with 15 bases between. The CDR3 sequence is 15 residues long. The CDR3 DNA is TGTGCCAGCAGCCTTCTCCAGGGCGACAATCAGCCCCAGCATTTT. It encodes CASSLLQGDNQPQHF.

CDR3 in amino acids: CASSLDREGVYTF. The CDR3 coding sequence is TGTGCCAGCAGTCTGGACAGGGAGGGAGTCTACACCTTC. This chain connects TRBV2 to TRBJ1-2; 8 bases are a match to TRBD1. The ends lost 5 bases at V and 10 bases at J; junction bases unmatched: 9. CDR1 is SNHLY, CDR2 FYNNEI, per germline. CDR3 length: 13 residues.

The gene calls are TRBV27 and TRBJ2-1; the match to TRBD1 covers 7 bases. Germline loops: CDR1 MNHEY, CDR2 SMNVEV (reference sequence). The V and J ends lost 5 bases and 7 bases, in that order; junction bases with no gene match: 14. The CDR3 covers 16 residues. The CDR3 coding sequence is TGTGCCAGCAGTACCCTCACAGGGGCGAATTCTAATGAGCAGTTCTTC. Translating it yields CASSTLTGANSNEQFF.

This sequence joins TRBV13 and TRBJ2-7, with 7 bases identical to TRBD1. From germline, CDR1 is PRHDT and CDR2 FYEKMQ (reference sequence). This CDR3 has 16 residues. V was pared by 1 base and J by 0 bases, with 6 bases of the junction left unmatched. CDR3: CASSLVRRGSSYEQYF. The CDR3 coding sequence is TGTGCCAGCAGCTTAGTGCGCAGGGGGAGCTCCTACGAGCAGTACTTC.

The genes are TRBV4-3 and TRBJ2-3, with 9 nucleotides matching TRBD1. V lost 4 bases and J lost 2; bases outside the gene matches: 4. CDR3 size: 15 residues. Per germline, CDR1 LGHNA and CDR2 YSLEER. Here the CDR3 DNA reads TGCGCCAGCAGCCGCCGGGACAGGGACACAGATACGCAGTATTTT. Residues: CASSRRDRDTDTQYF.

This clone showed up just once. The rearrangement links TRBV2 to TRBJ1-5; perhaps TRBD1 as D (6 bases). Germline CDR1 reads SNHLY; CDR2 reads FYNNEI. The length of the CDR3 is 13 residues. V was cut by 5 bases and J by 4 bases, with 9 bases left in between. The CDR3, as DNA: TGTGCCAGCAGTCTCCAGGGGAATCAGCCCCAGCATTTT. This codes for CASSLQGNQPQHF.

The chain employs TRBV5-5 and TRBJ2-2, with TRBD1 matching 8 bases. Germline loops: CDR1 SGHKS, CDR2 YYEKEE (reference sequence). The CDR3 is made up of 15 amino acids. V shed 4 bases, J shed 3 bases, and the junction held 5 bases outside the gene matches. CDR3 sequence reads: CASSAGTGHTGELFF. The CDR3 bases are TGTGCCAGCAGCGCCGGGACAGGTCACACCGGGGAGCTGTTTTTT.

The chain uses TRBV7-8 and TRBJ1-3; no clear D gene. V was cut by 1 base and J by 4 bases, with 8 bases left in between. The germline V gene encodes CDR1 SGHVS and CDR2 FQNEAQ. The CDR3 runs to 14 residues. The CDR3 bases are TGTGCCAGCAGCTTAGGTTCCGAGGGAAACACCATATATTTT. It codes for CASSLGSEGNTIYF.

This sequence joins TRBV15 and TRBJ2-5, with 8 bases matching TRBD1. The CDR3 totals 15 residues. The V and J ends lost 3 bases and 2 bases, in that order; junction bases with no gene match: 5. Germline values: CDR1 LNHNV, CDR2 YYDKDF (reference sequence). Here the CDR3 DNA reads TGTGCCACCAGCAGTGGGGACAGGTCACAAGAGACCCAGTACTTC. It translates to CATSSGDRSQETQYF.

This chain's CDR3 is CASSSFLGTQYF. In nucleotides, the CDR3 is TGTGCCAGCAGCTCGTTTCTGGGAACCCAGTACTTC. The rearrangement links TRBV7-2 to TRBJ2-5, with D uncertain. The CDR3 sequence is 12 residues long. Germline CDR1 SGHTA, CDR2 FQGNSA. With 4 bases removed from V and 8 bases from J, the gap between germline ends came to 11 bases.

This rearrangement joins TRBV5-1 to TRBJ2-7; no firm D call. Trimming removed 1 base from V and 5 bases from J, with 7 bases in between. Germline V gives CDR1 SGHRS, CDR2 YFSETQ. The CDR3 length is 12 residues. CDR3 sequence: CASSLKGNEQYF. As DNA, the CDR3 is TGCGCCAGCAGCTTGAAGGGCAACGAGCAGTACTTC.

The chain couples TRBV29-1 to TRBJ2-7; D perhaps matches TRBD1 (6 bases). V lost 4 bases and J lost 3, with 10 bases in between. Germline-derived CDR1 and CDR2 are SQVTM and ANQGSEA. The CDR3 contains 12 residues. CDR3 region: CSVGRGFYEQYF. CDR3 in DNA: TGCAGCGTTGGCAGGGGTTTCTACGAGCAGTACTTC.

This clone is a singleton in its sample. Within the sample, other DNA sequences also encode this same CDR3. The V gene is TRBV7-3, the J gene TRBJ2-1; D gene ambiguous. Trimming removed 2 bases at V and 5 bases at J, with 7 bases between. The CDR3 loop spans 13 amino acids. The germline CDR1 and CDR2 sequences are SGHTA and FQGTGA. The chain's CDR3 is CASSLGRDNEQFF. CDR3 sequence (DNA): TGTGCCAGCAGCTTAGGACGGGACAATGAGCAGTTCTTC.

This chain uses TRBV7-9 with TRBJ2-5; weak D call: TRBD1 (6 bases). Trimming stripped 5 bases from V and 5 bases from J, with 15 bases between. The CDR3 sequence is 14 residues long. CDR1 is SEHNR, CDR2 FQNEAQ, per germline (reference sequence). CDR3 sequence: CASSPRGSGETQYF. The CDR3 region has the DNA TGTGCCAGCAGCCCCAGGGGATCAGGGGAGACCCAGTACTTC.

The J gene is TRBJ2-7, the V gene TRBV11-2, with D possibly TRBD2 on 6 matching bases. This CDR3 is 14 amino acids long. CDR1 is SGHAT, CDR2 FQNNGV, per germline. Trimming stripped 4 bases from V and 9 bases from J, with 19 bases between. CDR3 sequence reads: CASSSSLPRGRQYF. Written as DNA, the CDR3 is TGTGCCAGCAGCTCGTCACTCCCACGGGGGAGGCAGTACTTC.

For this clone: The sample has other DNA sequences that encode this CDR3 too. The V call is TRBV19, the J call TRBJ2-7; D may be TRBD2 (6 bases). V dropped 3 bases and J dropped 4 bases, with 13 bases sitting between them. The germline V gene has CDR1 LNHDA and CDR2 SQIVND (reference sequence). The length of the CDR3 is 14 residues. For the CDR3, the DNA is TGTGCCAGTAGTATCTCGGGGACTCGATACGAGCAGTACTTC. Its translation is CASSISGTRYEQYF.

This chain joins TRBV5-1 and TRBJ1-4; D is perhaps TRBD1 (6 bases). V dropped 0 bases and J dropped 7 bases, with 16 bases sitting between them. Germline V gives CDR1 SGHRS, CDR2 YFSETQ. The CDR3 covers 16 residues. CDR3 amino acids: CASSLGAAGAVEKLFF. The CDR3 DNA sequence: TGCGCCAGCAGCTTGGGGGCGGCGGGGGCAGTTGAAAAACTGTTTTTT.

The chain employs TRBV10-2 and TRBJ2-3; D unresolved. The CDR3 totals 15 residues. Germline V gives CDR1 WSHSY, CDR2 SAAADI. Trimming left V 6 bases short and J 2 bases short, with 15 bases between. The CDR3 bases are TGCGCCAGCAGCCCAATGGCGGACCCCACAGATACGCAGTATTTT. Protein: CASSPMADPTDTQYF.

This clone appeared a single time. J is TRBJ1-5 and V is TRBV28; TRBD1 agrees at 9 bases. The germline gives CDR1 MDHEN, CDR2 SYDVKM. V was clipped by 5 bases and J by 4 bases; unmatched bases: 6. The CDR3 runs 15 residues. Written as DNA, the CDR3 is TGTGCCAGCAGTGTTACAGGGGGCGTGAATCAGCCCCAGCATTTT. Its translation: CASSVTGGVNQPQHF.

The J gene is TRBJ1-2, the V gene TRBV6-1, with 9 positions matching TRBD1. Trimming at V came to 5 bases and at J to 7 bases, leaving 11 bases not matched to a gene. Germline V gives CDR1 MNHNS, CDR2 SASEGT. The CDR3 spans 15 residues. The CDR3: CASSNGQGWGSGYTF. CDR3 nucleotide sequence: TGTGCCAGCAGTAATGGACAGGGGTGGGGTAGTGGCTACACCTTC.

The CDR3 loop is CASSPVRAVNTGELFF. The CDR3 bases are TGTGCCAGCAGCCCAGTGCGAGCGGTGAACACCGGGGAGCTGTTTTTT. The chain couples TRBV11-2 to TRBJ2-2, with D tentatively TRBD2 (5 bases). V lost 5 bases and J lost 1, with 14 bases in between. Germline loops: CDR1 SGHAT, CDR2 FQNNGV. CDR3 size: 16 residues.

The chain combines TRBV7-8 with TRBJ1-1; D might be TRBD1 (5 bases). The germline CDR1 and CDR2 sequences are SGHVS and FQNEAQ. This CDR3 is built from 14 residues. V lost 3 bases and J lost 7, with 15 bases in between. CDR3 bases: TGTGCCAGCAGCTTGGGGAAAACCGGGGGTGAAGCTTTCTTT. This codes for CASSLGKTGGEAFF.

V usage is TRBV5-4 and J usage is TRBJ2-1, with TRBD2 matching 12 bases. CDR1 and CDR2 from the germline V gene are SGHNT and YYREEE (reference sequence). V shed 4 bases, J shed 10 bases, and the junction held 0 bases outside the gene matches. The CDR3 is 12 amino acids. CDR3: CASSGTSGEQFF. CDR3 DNA sequence: TGTGCCAGCAGCGGGACTAGCGGGGAGCAGTTCTTC.

This clone was seen only once. The chain employs TRBV6-5 and TRBJ1-2; no firm D call. The CDR3 runs 14 residues. V lost 5 bases to trimming and J lost 5 bases, with 15 bases between them. Germline V lookup: CDR1 MNHEY, CDR2 SVGAGI. The CDR3, as DNA: TGTGCCAGCAGTGACCCCTCCGTGGGGTATGGCTACACCTTC. Translating gives CASSDPSVGYGYTF.